What follows are 17 T cell receptor beta chains derived from one specimen sequenced in a study of CD8+CD57+ T cells in acquired aplastic anemia. CDR3 and TCR beta VDJ profiling relied on a genomic DNA template. Via MiXCR, TCRdb re-called the reads, giving one row per CDR3 protein. The profile covers a few hundred thousand distinct CDR3 sequences, with 55% to 70% appearing a single time and 4% taken by the ten largest. Sequenced input: sorted CD4+, CD8+, or CD8+CD57+ T cells (not recorded which) from PBMCs. Receptors originate from a human donor in good health, serving as a control.

The chain is built from TRBV20-1 and TRBJ2-2; tentatively, D is TRBD2 (5 bases). The CDR3 spans 14 residues. Germline CDR1 and CDR2: DFQATT and SNEGSKA (reference sequence). V lost 3 bases to trimming and J lost 4 bases, with 12 bases between them. Here the CDR3 DNA reads TGCAGTGCTAGGGCTGGTGAGGGCACCGGGGAGCTGTTTTTT. This gives the protein CSARAGEGTGELFF.

This clonotype was recorded at least ten times. This chain connects TRBV9 to TRBJ2-2; 9 bases align to TRBD1. From germline, CDR1 is SGDLS and CDR2 YYNGEE. The V gene end was trimmed by 7 bases and the J gene end by 5 bases; junction bases not matched to a gene: 9. The CDR3 is 15 amino acids. The CDR3 is CASQLGTGSTGELFF. The DNA of the CDR3 is TGTGCCAGCCAACTAGGGACAGGGTCGACCGGGGAGCTGTTTTTT. The variable domain in full, with the rest retrieved from reference TRBV9 and TRBJ2-2, is DSGVTQTPKHLITATGQRVTLRCSPRSGDLSVYWYQQSLDQGLQFLIQYYNGEERAKGNILERFSAQQFPDLHSELNLSSLELGDSALYFCASQLGTGSTGELFFGEGSRLTVL.

The chain links TRBV5-1 to TRBJ1-5; D is undetermined. V was cut by 0 bases and J by 15 bases, with 13 bases left in between. The CDR3 extends over 12 amino acids. Germline-derived CDR1 and CDR2 are SGHRS and YFSETQ. CDR3 loop: CASSLEYQPTHF. The CDR3 DNA is TGCGCCAGCAGCTTGGAGTACCAGCCCACGCATTTT.

In its sample, this clonotype was seen a few times. The rearrangement joins TRBV10-2 to TRBJ2-5, with D unclear. The CDR3 covers 11 residues. Germline V lookup: CDR1 WSHSY, CDR2 SAAADI. Trimming removed 6 bases from V and 4 bases from J, with 6 bases in between. The CDR3 nucleotides are TGCGCCAGCAGAGTGGGAGAGACCCAGTACTTC. As protein: CASRVGETQYF.

This clonotype has just one count. A read error may account for a junction end that differs from germline. The chain carries TRBV7-3 and TRBJ1-4, with D possibly matching TRBD1 (6 bases). The germline gives CDR1 SGHTA, CDR2 FQGTGA. CDR3 size: 14 residues. The CDR3: CASSLALTPGGLGF. The CDR3 bases are TGTGCCAGCAGTTTAGCCCTGACTCCGGGGGGGCTTGGTTTT.

This clonotype was found many times. The chain is built from TRBV5-4 and TRBJ2-3; tentatively, D is TRBD2 (6 bases). CDR3 size: 15 residues. Trimming took 3 bases from V and 6 from J, leaving 17 bases between them. The germline V gene has CDR1 SGHNT and CDR2 YYREEE (reference sequence). CDR3 residues: CASSSRLEGVDTQYF. The CDR3 DNA is TGTGCCAGCAGCTCCCGACTAGAAGGGGTGGATACGCAGTATTTT.

This clonotype showed up just a few times. V and J are TRBV29-1 and TRBJ1-1, with 7 bases fitting TRBD1. The CDR3 is made up of 15 amino acids. Germline CDR1 SQVTM, CDR2 ANQGSEA. V gave up 7 bases and J gave up 0 bases; unmatched junction bases: 11. DNA for the CDR3: TGCAGCGGATGGACAGGCAATGCTATGAACACTGAAGCTTTCTTT. It translates to CSGWTGNAMNTEAFF.

This clonotype showed up many times. CDR3 nucleotides: TGTGCCAGCAGCGCCGGGACGGGTGTCGTTTCACCCCTCCACTTT. It is translated as CASSAGTGVVSPLHF. This rearrangement joins TRBV5-8 to TRBJ1-6; D is perhaps TRBD1 (5 bases). The CDR3 has 15 amino acids. CDR1 SGHTS and CDR2 YDEGEE come from the germline V gene. V dropped 4 bases and J dropped 9 bases, with 17 bases sitting between them.

The chain employs TRBV15 and TRBJ1-2; no clear D. CDR3 length equals 14 residues. Trimming took 4 bases from V and 5 from J, leaving 14 bases between them. The germline gives CDR1 LNHNV, CDR2 YYDKDF (reference sequence). CDR3 sequence reads: CATSTRGESYGYTF. The CDR3 region has the DNA TGTGCCACCAGCACCCGCGGGGAAAGTTATGGCTACACCTTC.

The chain has TRBV29-1 and TRBJ2-7; D unclear. Judging by the DNA end, TRBJ2-1 fits better; the J call may be wrong. Germline V gene data show CDR1 as SQVTM and CDR2 as ANQGSEA. The CDR3 extends over 14 amino acids. The CDR3: CTVRDGISSYEQFF. CDR3 DNA sequence: TGCACCGTCAGAGATGGGATCTCCTCCTATGAGCAGTTCTTC.

This clonotype was picked up a small number of times. Germline is not matched at one junction end, which may reflect a read error. CDR3 loop: CASRRTGEPYGYTF. The DNA for the CDR3 is TGCGCCAGCAGGCGGACAGGGGAGCCCTATGGCTACACCTTC. The rearrangement links TRBV12-3 or TRBV12-4 to TRBJ1-2, with 9 bases fitting TRBD1. This CDR3 contains 14 residues.

V and J are TRBV20-1 and TRBJ2-5; TRBD2 matches at 9 bases. The ends lost 0 bases at V and 5 bases at J; junction bases unmatched: 7. Germline assignment: CDR1 DFQATT and CDR2 SNEGSKA (reference sequence). CDR3 length: 15 residues. DNA for the CDR3: TGCAGTGCTAGAGATGCGGGGGGGTCGGGGGAGACCCAGTACTTC. Protein: CSARDAGGSGETQYF.

The genes are TRBV7-2 and TRBJ2-7, with a possible D match to TRBD1 (6 bases). CDR3 length equals 15 residues. Trimming removed 3 bases from V and 13 bases from J, with 25 bases in between. The germline CDR1 and CDR2 sequences are SGHTA and FQGNSA. CDR3 coding DNA: TGTGCCAGCAGCTTGCCGACAGGCACCTACGAGCAGTACTACTTC. Encoded protein: CASSLPTGTYEQYYF. Full variable domain (rest looked up from reference TRBV7-2 and TRBJ2-7): GAGVSQSPSNKVTEKGKDVELRCDPISGHTALYWYRQSLGQGLEFLIYFQGNSAPDKSGLPSDRFSAERTGGSVSTLTIQRTQQEDSAVYLCASSLPTGTYEQYYFGPGTRLTVT.

This chain connects TRBV12-3 or TRBV12-4 to TRBJ1-4; TRBD1 might be the D (6 bases). Trimming stripped 5 bases from V and 5 bases from J, with 15 bases between. CDR3 length: 15 residues. CDR3: CASSKQMGANEKLFF. As DNA, the CDR3 is TGTGCCAGCAGTAAGCAGATGGGGGCGAATGAAAAACTGTTTTTT.

This chain uses TRBV20-1 with TRBJ1-1; maybe TRBD1 (5 bases). V was trimmed by 6 bases and J by 10 bases, leaving 18 bases between them. CDR1 is DFQATT and CDR2 is SNEGSKA in the germline V gene (reference sequence). CDR3 length: 12 residues. CDR3 sequence reads: CSAKVVAGGAFF. CDR3 bases: TGCAGTGCAAAGGTTGTCGCGGGGGGAGCTTTCTTT.

Note on this clonotype: This may come from a read error, since a much larger clone is one base off. This chain joins TRBV3-2 and TRBJ2-7; TRBD2, as called in the table, went unchecked against the DNA. TRBV3-2 is annotated as a pseudogene. The CDR3 is made up of 15 amino acids. The CDR3 sequence: CASSQSGTSGYEQYF. CDR3 sequence (DNA): TGTGCCAGCAGCCAATCTGGGACTAGCGGATACGAGCAGTACTTC.

This clonotype was counted only a few times. The CDR3 does not end in the conserved phenylalanine or tryptophan, so this is likely a read error. It is unclear where the CDR3 begins or ends on the DNA, so no DNA is shown, and the CDR3 is as TCRdb lists it. The J gene is TRBJ2-7, the V gene TRBV5-5; no check of the table's D call, TRBD1, against the DNA was made. CDR1 is SGHKS, CDR2 YYEKEE, per germline (reference sequence). The CDR3 region is 16 residues in length, termini included. CDR3 amino acids: CASSPLRGQTFPTSST.